The source of this TCR beta chain is a study of blood T cells in healthy people across ages. Ten milliliters of peripheral blood were drawn from each donor into EDTA-treated tubes. It was with a sample-barcoded 5' primer and a J-beta primer mix that a second PCR of roughly 6 to 12 cycles was run. TCRdb reanalysed the 5' RACE reads using MiXCR and keeps one entry per CDR3 protein. The sample comprises around 1,900,000 distinct CDR3 sequences, approximately 40% of which are singletons, and under 30% rests with the top ten. Points on this clonotype: The antigen is undetermined.

With V trimmed by 4 bases and J by 1 base, 2 bases remained unmatched. Germline loops: CDR1 ENHRY, CDR2 SYGVKD. The length of the CDR3 is 14 residues. General study results and limits: PBMCs that were unsorted prevented a conclusive naive versus antigen-experienced comparison. Measured against age, TCR beta diversity per million T cells decreased in a roughly linear manner.

Sequences were obtained from blood. This sequence joins TRBV10-3 and TRBJ2-5; 8 bases map to TRBD2. This clonotype was sampled from a human donor in good health. The CDR3 here is CAISGSGGQETQYF. CDR3 sequence (DNA): TGTGCCATCAGTGGGAGCGGGGGCCAAGAGACCCAGTACTTC.